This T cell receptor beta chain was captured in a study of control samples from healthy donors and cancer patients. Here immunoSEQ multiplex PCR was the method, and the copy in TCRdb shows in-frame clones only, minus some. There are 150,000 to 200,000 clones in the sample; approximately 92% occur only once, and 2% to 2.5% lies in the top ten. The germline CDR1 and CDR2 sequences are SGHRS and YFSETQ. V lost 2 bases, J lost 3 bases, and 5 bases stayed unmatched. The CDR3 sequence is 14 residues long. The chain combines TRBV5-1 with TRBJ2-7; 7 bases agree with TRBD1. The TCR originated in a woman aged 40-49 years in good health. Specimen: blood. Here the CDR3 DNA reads TGCGCCAGCAGCTTCCTAGGGGGCCTCTACGAGCAGTACTTC. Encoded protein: CASSFLGGLYEQYF.